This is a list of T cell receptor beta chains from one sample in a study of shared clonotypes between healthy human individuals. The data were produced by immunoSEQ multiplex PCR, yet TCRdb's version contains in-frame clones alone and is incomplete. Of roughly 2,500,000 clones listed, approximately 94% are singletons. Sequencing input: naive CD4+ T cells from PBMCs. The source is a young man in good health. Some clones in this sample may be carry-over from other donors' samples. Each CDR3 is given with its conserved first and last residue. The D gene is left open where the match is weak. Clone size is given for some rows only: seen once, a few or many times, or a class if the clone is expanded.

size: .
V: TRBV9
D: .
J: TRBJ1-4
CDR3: CASSPLALDEKLFF
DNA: TGTGCCAGCAGCCCTCTGGCGCTCGATGAAAAACTGTTTTTT

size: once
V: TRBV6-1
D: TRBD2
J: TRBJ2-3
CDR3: CASSGGGRWEDTQYF
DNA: TGTGCCAGCAGTGGCGGGGGGCGTTGGGAAGATACGCAGTATTTT

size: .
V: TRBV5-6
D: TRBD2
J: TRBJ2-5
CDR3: CASSLGGRAWETQYF
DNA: TGTGCCAGCAGCTTGGGCGGGAGGGCCTGGGAGACCCAGTACTTC

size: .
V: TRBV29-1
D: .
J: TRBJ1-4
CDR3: CSVEGDNSMKLFF
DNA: TGCAGCGTTGAAGGGGACAACAGTATGAAACTGTTTTTT

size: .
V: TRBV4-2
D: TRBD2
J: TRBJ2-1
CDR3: CASSQAGLAASSYNEQFF
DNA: TGTGCCAGCAGCCAAGCGGGACTAGCGGCAAGCTCCTACAATGAGCAGTTCTTC

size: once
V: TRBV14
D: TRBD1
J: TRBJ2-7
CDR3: CASSQDGQGSFYEQYF
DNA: TGTGCCAGCAGCCAAGATGGACAGGGGTCCTTCTACGAGCAGTACTTC

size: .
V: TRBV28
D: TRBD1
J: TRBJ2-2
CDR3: CASRRTGTGTGELFF
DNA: TGTGCCAGCAGGAGGACAGGGACGGGGACCGGGGAGCTGTTTTTT

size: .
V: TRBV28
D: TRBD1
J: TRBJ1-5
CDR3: CASSFTGGSNQPQHF
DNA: TGTGCCAGCAGTTTTACAGGGGGAAGCAATCAGCCCCAGCATTTT

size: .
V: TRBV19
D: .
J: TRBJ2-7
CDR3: CASSPGAAYEQYF
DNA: TGTGCCAGTAGTCCGGGGGCGGCCTACGAGCAGTACTTC

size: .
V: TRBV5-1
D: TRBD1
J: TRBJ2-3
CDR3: CASSLTGGGDTQYF
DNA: TGCGCCAGCAGCTTGACAGGGGGTGGAGATACGCAGTATTTT

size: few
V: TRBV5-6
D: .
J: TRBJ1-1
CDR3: CASSYSSNRGTEAFF
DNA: TGTGCCAGCAGCTACTCCTCAAACCGGGGGACTGAAGCTTTCTTT

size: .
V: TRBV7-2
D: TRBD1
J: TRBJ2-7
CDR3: CASSPDRGSSYEQYF
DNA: TGTGCCAGCAGCCCGGACAGGGGTAGCTCCTACGAGCAGTACTTC

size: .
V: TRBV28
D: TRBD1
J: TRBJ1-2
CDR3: CASPIQGAGARGQWGYTF
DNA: TGTGCCAGCCCCATCCAGGGGGCAGGAGCCAGGGGGCAATGGGGCTACACCTTC

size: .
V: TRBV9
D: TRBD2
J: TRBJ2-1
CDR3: CASSVATGTSGSSEQFF
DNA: TGTGCCAGCAGCGTAGCTACGGGGACTAGCGGAAGTTCGGAGCAGTTCTTC

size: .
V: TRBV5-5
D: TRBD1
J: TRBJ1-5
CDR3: CASSFRGGPNQPQHF
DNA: TGTGCCAGCAGCTTTCGAGGGGGCCCCAATCAGCCCCAGCATTTT

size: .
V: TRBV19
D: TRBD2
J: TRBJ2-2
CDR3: CASRGWRETSAGELFF
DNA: TGTGCCAGTAGAGGTTGGCGGGAGACGAGCGCCGGGGAGCTGTTTTTT

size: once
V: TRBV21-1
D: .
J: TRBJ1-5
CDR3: CASSKGQSNQPQHF
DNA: TGTGCCAGCAGCAAAGGGCAAAGCAATCAGCCCCAGCATTTT

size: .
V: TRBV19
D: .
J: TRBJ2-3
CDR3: CASSIDSPSGHTQYF
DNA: TGTGCCAGTAGTATAGATTCACCCTCCGGGCATACGCAGTATTTT

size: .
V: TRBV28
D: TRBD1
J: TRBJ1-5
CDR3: CASSLTGWKPQHF
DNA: TGTGCCAGCAGCCTGACAGGGTGGAAGCCCCAGCATTTT

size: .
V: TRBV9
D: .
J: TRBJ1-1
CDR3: CASSVGDGGHTEAFF
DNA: TGTGCCAGCAGCGTAGGGGACGGAGGACACACTGAAGCTTTCTTT

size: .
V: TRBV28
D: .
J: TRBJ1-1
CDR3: CASSLWGERTEAFF
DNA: TGTGCCAGCAGTTTATGGGGGGAGCGGACTGAAGCTTTCTTT

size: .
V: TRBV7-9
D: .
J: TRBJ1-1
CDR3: CASSLGQGGRTNTEAFF
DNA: TGTGCCAGCAGCTTGGGTCAGGGTGGGCGGACGAACACTGAAGCTTTCTTT

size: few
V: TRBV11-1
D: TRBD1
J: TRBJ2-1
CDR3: CASSLGTGEGNEQFF
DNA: TGTGCCAGCAGCTTAGGCACAGGGGAAGGCAATGAGCAGTTCTTC

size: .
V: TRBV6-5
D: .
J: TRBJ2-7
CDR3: CASSYFVGSSYEQYF
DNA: TGTGCCAGCAGTTACTTCGTAGGGTCCTCCTACGAGCAGTACTTC

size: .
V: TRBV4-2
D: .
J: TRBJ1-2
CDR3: CASSRVLSQGNGGYGYTF
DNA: TGTGCCAGCAGCCGAGTTCTTTCTCAGGGAAATGGTGGCTATGGCTACACCTTC

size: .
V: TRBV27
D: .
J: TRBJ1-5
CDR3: CASSLGLRGLPQHF
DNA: TGTGCCAGCAGTTTAGGCCTACGGGGCCTACCCCAGCATTTT

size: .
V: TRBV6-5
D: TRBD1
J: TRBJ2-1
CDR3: CASSYSSQGARSEQFF
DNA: TGTGCCAGCAGTTACTCGTCTCAGGGGGCGCGGAGTGAGCAGTTCTTC

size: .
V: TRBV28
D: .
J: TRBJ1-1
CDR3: CASRSSRDWRTEAFF
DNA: TGTGCCAGCAGGTCCTCCAGGGACTGGCGCACTGAAGCTTTCTTT

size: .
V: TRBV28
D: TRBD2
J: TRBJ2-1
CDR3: CASSFITGGEQFF
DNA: TGTGCCAGCAGTTTTATCACGGGAGGTGAGCAGTTCTTC

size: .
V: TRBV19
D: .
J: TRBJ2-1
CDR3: CASSMDSVGYNEQFF
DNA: TGTGCCAGTAGTATGGACTCTGTGGGGTACAATGAGCAGTTCTTC

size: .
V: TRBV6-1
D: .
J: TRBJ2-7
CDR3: CASRSDGTYEQYF
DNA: TGTGCCAGCAGGAGCGACGGGACCTACGAGCAGTACTTC

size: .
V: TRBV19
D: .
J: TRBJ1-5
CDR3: CASSIYRDINQPQHF
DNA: TGTGCCAGTAGTATATATAGGGACATCAATCAGCCCCAGCATTTT

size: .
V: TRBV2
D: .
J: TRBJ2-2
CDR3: CATHGGSYTGELFF
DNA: TGTGCCACCCATGGGGGGTCGTACACCGGGGAGCTGTTTTTT

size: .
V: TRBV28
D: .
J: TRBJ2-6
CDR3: CASSLPGANVLTF
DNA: TGTGCCAGCAGTTTGCCCGGGGCCAACGTCCTGACTTTC

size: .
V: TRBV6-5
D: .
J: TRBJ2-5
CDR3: CASSYGGSQETQYF
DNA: TGTGCCAGCAGTTACGGCGGCTCGCAGGAGACCCAGTACTTC

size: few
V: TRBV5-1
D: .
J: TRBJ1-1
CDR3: CASSLWGGTEAFF
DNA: TGCGCCAGCAGCTTGTGGGGAGGTACTGAAGCTTTCTTT

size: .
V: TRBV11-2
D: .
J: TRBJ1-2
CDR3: CASSLGPGGQGGYTF
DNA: TGTGCCAGCAGCTTGGGACCAGGAGGCCAAGGTGGCTACACCTTC

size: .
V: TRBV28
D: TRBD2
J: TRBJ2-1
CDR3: CASSYSPGTSAFNEQFF
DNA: TGTGCCAGCAGTTACTCACCCGGGACTAGCGCCTTCAATGAGCAGTTCTTC

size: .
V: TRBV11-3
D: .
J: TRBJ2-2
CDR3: CASSPRTGELFF
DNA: TGTGCCAGCAGCCCCCGTACCGGGGAGCTGTTTTTT

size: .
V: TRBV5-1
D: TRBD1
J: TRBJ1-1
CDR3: CASRTGQGNTEAFF
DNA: TGCGCCAGCAGAACCGGACAGGGGAACACTGAAGCTTTCTTT

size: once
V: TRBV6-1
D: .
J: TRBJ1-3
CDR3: CASSEFHRSGNTIYF
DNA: TGTGCCAGCAGTGAATTTCACCGCTCTGGAAACACCATATATTTT

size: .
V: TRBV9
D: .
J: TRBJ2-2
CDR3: CASSVYGSGGTGELFF
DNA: TGTGCCAGCAGCGTATATGGCTCCGGGGGCACCGGGGAGCTGTTTTTT

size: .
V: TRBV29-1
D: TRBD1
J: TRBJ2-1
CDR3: CSVDRGQGSYNEQFF
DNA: TGCAGCGTTGACAGGGGGCAAGGCTCCTACAATGAGCAGTTCTTC

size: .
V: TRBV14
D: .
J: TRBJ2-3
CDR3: CASSFLGAVTTDTQYF
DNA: TGTGCCAGCAGCTTCCTAGGGGCGGTTACCACAGATACGCAGTATTTT

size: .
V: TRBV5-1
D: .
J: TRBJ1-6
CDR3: CASSLLGVGNSPLHF
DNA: TGCGCCAGCAGCTTGTTGGGAGTCGGTAATTCACCCCTCCACTTT

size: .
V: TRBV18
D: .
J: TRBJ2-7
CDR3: CASSLTGGGSEQYF
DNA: TGTGCCAGCTCACTTACCGGTGGGGGGTCCGAGCAGTACTTC

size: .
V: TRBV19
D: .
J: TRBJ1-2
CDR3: CASSRGGYGYTF
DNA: TGTGCCAGTAGCCGAGGGGGCTATGGCTACACCTTC

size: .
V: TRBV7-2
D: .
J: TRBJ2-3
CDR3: CASSLGGGVDTQYF
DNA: TGTGCCAGCAGCTTAGGGGGCGGGGTAGATACGCAGTATTTT

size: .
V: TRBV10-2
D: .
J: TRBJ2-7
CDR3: CASSTSHEQYF
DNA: TGCGCCAGCAGTACCTCCCACGAGCAGTACTTC

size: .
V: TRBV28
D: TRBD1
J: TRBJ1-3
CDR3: CASSLQGARGNTIYF
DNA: TGTGCCAGCAGTTTACAGGGGGCGCGGGGAAACACCATATATTTT

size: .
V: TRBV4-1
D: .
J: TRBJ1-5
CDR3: CASSQGLNFSPYAQHF
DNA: TGCGCCAGCAGCCAAGGGCTCAACTTTTCCCCATATGCCCAGCATTTT

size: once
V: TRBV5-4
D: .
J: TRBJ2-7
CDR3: CASSLEQGRHEQYF
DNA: TGTGCCAGCAGCTTGGAACAGGGGAGGCACGAGCAGTACTTC

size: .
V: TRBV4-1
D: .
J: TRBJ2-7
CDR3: CASSPLERGAGLEQYF
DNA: TGCGCCAGCAGCCCCTTAGAAAGGGGGGCTGGTCTCGAGCAGTACTTC